Listed here are 2 T cell receptor beta chains from one sample, sequenced in a study of T cells in women clearing cervical HPV infection (dated by TCRdb to about 2018). The library came from the immunoSEQ multiplex PCR assay. TCRdb took this table from immuneACCESS and kept in-frame rearrangements with V and J called. Such tables lack part of the clones; where checked against another copy, unresolved V genes explain under half of the gap, and the rest is unexplained. This sample's records show about 30,000 clones. The top ten clonotypes cover approximately 4.5% of the sample. Sequencing was done on a sample of blood buffy coat. The receptors were gathered from a woman between 18 and 70 years old with a cervical HPV16 infection that either progressed to CIN3+ or cleared (not recorded which).

Concerning this clone itself: The read is 3 residues too short to cover the CDR3 end, so that end is filled in from the germline J gene. The chain is built from TRBV29-1 and TRBJ2-1; 11 positions agree with TRBD1. Per germline, CDR1 SQVTM and CDR2 ANQGSEA. Trimming took 3 bases from V and 7 from J; bases not matched to a gene: 20. The CDR3 covers 19 residues. The sequenced part of the CDR3 DNA is TGCAGCGTTGACGGTCGGTTTAAGGACAGGGGGCTTTTGTGGAATGAG. Its translation: CSVDGRFKDRGLLWNE. The entire CDR3 reads CSVDGRFKDRGLLWNEQFF.

On this clone itself: Sequencing ends 3 residues short of the CDR3 end; the germline J gene provides the rest. This chain links TRBV7-2 with TRBJ2-3; D is uncertain. There are 15 residues in the CDR3. V was cut by 5 bases and J by 0 bases, with 12 bases left in between. CDR1 is SGHTA and CDR2 is FQGNSA in the germline V gene. The CDR3 reads CASSPYKSSTDTQYF. Incomplete CDR3 DNA: TGTGCCAGCAGCCCGTACAAGTCTAGCACAGATACG.